The 15 T cell receptor beta chains below were found in one sample sequenced in a study of blood T cell repertoires in COVID-19. Here immunoSEQ multiplex PCR was the method, and the copy in TCRdb shows in-frame clones only, minus some. Among under 250,000 clones, just under 85% were seen once, and the ten largest hold about 1.3%. The sequenced sample was PBMCs or T cells enriched from blood (not recorded which). These receptors were obtained from a woman in her thirties or forties with acute COVID-19.

V gene TRBV2 combines with J gene TRBJ1-4; no definite D call. Germline values: CDR1 SNHLY, CDR2 FYNNEI. This CDR3 has 15 residues. V lost 7 bases and J 5 bases, leaving 17 bases between the germline ends. The CDR3 reads CASTVSLGRNEKLFF. DNA of the CDR3: TGTGCCAGCACGGTTAGTTTAGGGAGGAATGAAAAACTGTTTTTT. The complete variable domain, with remaining parts taken from reference TRBV2 and TRBJ1-4, reads EPEVTQTPSHQVTQMGQEVILRCVPISNHLYFYWYRQILGQKVEFLVSFYNNEISEKSEIFDDQFSVERPDGSNFTLKIRSTKLEDSAMYFCASTVSLGRNEKLFFGSGTQLSVL.

The chain's CDR3 is CASSDAAGHEQFF. The CDR3 DNA sequence: TGTGCCAGCAGTGACGCTGCGGGACATGAGCAGTTCTTC. The J gene is TRBJ2-1, the V gene TRBV6-4; D possibly corresponds to TRBD2 (6 bases). CDR3 length: 13 amino acids. V was clipped by 2 bases and J by 8 bases, with 10 bases between them. Germline V lookup: CDR1 MRHNA, CDR2 SNTAGT.

The rearrangement uses TRBV28 and TRBJ1-2; D is perhaps TRBD1 (5 bases). The CDR3 consists of 11 residues. V shed 6 bases and J shed 8 bases, with 10 bases lying between them. CDR1 and CDR2 (germline): MDHEN, SYDVKM. The CDR3 nucleotides read TGTGCCAGCAGGTTGGGGGGAGGCTACACCTTC. As protein: CASRLGGGYTF.

Written as DNA, the CDR3 is TGTGCCAGCAGCGTAGAGAGCGGGAGTTCCTACGAGCAGTACTTC. Protein product: CASSVESGSSYEQYF. V usage is TRBV9 and J usage is TRBJ2-7; TRBD2 matches 8 bases. V shed 0 bases, J shed 1 base, and the junction held 3 bases outside the gene matches. From germline, CDR1 is SGDLS and CDR2 YYNGEE. This CDR3 is built from 15 residues. Full variable domain (remainder filled in from reference TRBV9 and TRBJ2-7): DSGVTQTPKHLITATGQRVTLRCSPRSGDLSVYWYQQSLDQGLQFLIQYYNGEERAKGNILERFSAQQFPDLHSELNLSSLELGDSALYFCASSVESGSSYEQYFGPGTRLTVT.

The chain's CDR3 is CASSQGQGNTGELFF. Here the CDR3 DNA reads TGTGCCAGCAGCCAAGGGCAGGGTAACACCGGGGAGCTGTTTTTT. The chain couples TRBV3-1 (or the pseudogene TRBV3-2) to TRBJ2-2; weak D call: TRBD1 (5 bases). CDR1 and CDR2 from the germline V gene are LGHDT and YNNKEL (reference sequence). With 1 base removed from V and 2 bases from J, the gap between germline ends came to 8 bases. The CDR3 consists of 15 residues.

This rearrangement joins TRBV7-4 to TRBJ2-7; 12 nucleotides align to TRBD2. This CDR3 spans 17 amino acids. Trimming took 5 bases from V and 3 from J; bases not matched to a gene: 11. Germline V CDR1 and CDR2: SGHVT, SQSDAQ. CDR3 region: CASSPAGLAGKCYEQYF. In DNA form, the CDR3 reads TGTGCCAGCAGCCCGGCGGGACTAGCGGGCAAATGCTACGAGCAGTACTTC.

The chain combines TRBV7-9 with TRBJ1-6; 9 positions agree with TRBD1. The CDR3 totals 14 residues. Unmatched junction bases numbered 1, after V lost 4 bases and J lost 6 bases. Per the germline V gene, CDR1 is SEHNR and CDR2 is FQNEAQ (reference sequence). The CDR3: CASSSTGGNSPLHF. The CDR3, as DNA: TGTGCCAGCAGCTCGACAGGGGGTAATTCACCCCTCCACTTT.

This chain links TRBV5-6 with TRBJ1-2; the D is unclear. V shed 4 bases and J shed 4 bases, with 11 bases lying between them. The CDR3 has 13 amino acids. Per germline, CDR1 SGHDT and CDR2 YYEEEE. CDR3 sequence (DNA): TGTGCCAGCAGCCAATTGAACACCTATGGCTACACCTTC. Translated, it gives CASSQLNTYGYTF.

This clone has more than one count but fewer than ten. J is TRBJ1-1 and V is TRBV5-4; D is unclear. The CDR3 length is 16 residues. In germline, CDR1 is SGHNT, CDR2 YYREEE (reference sequence). Deletions cut 0 bases from V and 1 base from J, with 13 bases between. Here the CDR3 reads CASSLARGHPNTEAFF. Written as DNA, the CDR3 is TGTGCCAGCAGCTTGGCGCGGGGTCACCCGAACACTGAAGCTTTCTTT.

This chain joins TRBV14 and TRBJ1-1; D not certain. CDR1 SGHDN and CDR2 FVKESK come from the germline V gene. V was cut by 4 bases and J by 1 base, with 10 bases left in between. The CDR3 is 14 residues long. Here the CDR3 reads CASSLRHQNTEAFF. DNA of the CDR3: TGTGCCAGCAGCCTTCGACACCAGAACACTGAAGCTTTCTTT.

The chain combines TRBV4-1 with TRBJ1-3; no reliable D call. The CDR3 extends over 15 amino acids. Germline V gene sequence: CDR1 MGHRA, CDR2 YSYEKL. Trimming pared 1 base from V and 2 bases from J, leaving 9 bases between. The CDR3 is CASSQVSGAGNTIYF. CDR3 nucleotide sequence: TGCGCCAGCAGCCAAGTATCGGGAGCTGGAAACACCATATATTTT.

In its sample, this clone was seen once. V usage is TRBV5-6 and J usage is TRBJ1-5, with 9 bases that match TRBD1. This CDR3 spans 16 amino acids. Germline CDR1 SGHDT, CDR2 YYEEEE. The V segment lost 4 bases and the J segment 0 bases; nucleotides outside the gene matches: 5. The CDR3 is CASSPWTGASNQPQHF. DNA of the CDR3: TGTGCCAGCAGCCCTTGGACAGGGGCTAGCAATCAGCCCCAGCATTTT.

The chain carries TRBV10-3 and TRBJ2-3; maybe TRBD2 (5 bases). V dropped 2 bases and J dropped 3 bases, with 12 bases sitting between them. There are 15 residues in the CDR3. CDR1 ENHRY and CDR2 SYGVKD come from the germline V gene. The CDR3 region is CAISEGPGGTDTQYF. As DNA, the CDR3 is TGTGCCATCAGTGAGGGGCCCGGCGGGACAGATACGCAGTATTTT.

The chain joins TRBV9 to TRBJ2-4, with TRBD1 identical over 7 bases. The CDR3 contains 15 residues. With V trimmed by 0 bases and J by 7 bases, 7 bases remained unmatched. The V gene's germline CDR1 is SGDLS and CDR2 YYNGEE. The CDR3 region is CASSVALGRGNIQYF. DNA for the CDR3: TGTGCCAGCAGCGTAGCCTTGGGCAGGGGGAACATTCAGTACTTC.

V gene TRBV7-9 combines with J gene TRBJ1-6; 7 nucleotides line up with TRBD1. This CDR3 has 15 residues. The trim removed 5 bases at V and 11 bases at J, leaving 12 bases unmatched. Germline values: CDR1 SEHNR, CDR2 FQNEAQ (reference sequence). CDR3 in amino acids: CASSRTTTGNTPLHF. The CDR3, as DNA: TGTGCCAGCAGCCGAACTACGACAGGGAATACACCCCTCCACTTT.